This is a list of T cell receptor beta chains from one sample in a study of technical replicates of blood from several donors. Measured with immunoSEQ multiplex PCR; TCRdb has only the in-frame clones, and not every one. This repertoire shows more than 65,000 clones, approximately 78% found once; its top ten account for roughly 3.7%. Input material: PBMCs. Every receptor here comes from a human donor in good health. Some clones in this sample may be carry-over from other donors' samples. Both conserved end residues are part of each CDR3. The D gene is left open where the match is weak. Expanded clones are given a class, and other clones once, few, many or no size at all.

v_gene,j_gene,d_gene,abundance,CDR3aa,CDR3nt
TRBV30,TRBJ2-5,.,few,CAWSVQLETQYF,TGTGCCTGGAGTGTACAGCTAGAGACCCAGTACTTC
TRBV9,TRBJ2-3,TRBD2,.,CASSVALAGAATDTQYF,TGTGCCAGCAGCGTAGCTTTAGCGGGAGCGGCAACAGATACGCAGTATTTT
TRBV15,TRBJ1-5,.,.,CATSRDLQLPGNQPQHF,TGTGCCACCAGCAGAGATCTTCAACTCCCGGGCAATCAGCCCCAGCATTTT
TRBV5-8,TRBJ2-7,.,.,CASSSRDPRVYEQYF,TGTGCCAGCAGCTCCCGGGATCCTAGGGTCTACGAGCAGTACTTC
TRBV6-5,TRBJ1-1,.,once,CASRPPGGGTEAFF,TGTGCCAGCAGACCTCCGGGGGGAGGCACTGAAGCTTTCTTT
TRBV7-8,TRBJ1-2,.,.,CASSSVQGTGYTF,TGTGCCAGCAGCTCGGTCCAGGGAACGGGCTACACCTTC
TRBV29-1,TRBJ2-7,TRBD2,.,CSVGTSGNHEQYF,TGCAGCGTCGGGACTAGCGGGAATCACGAGCAGTACTTC
TRBV6-1,TRBJ1-1,.,few,CASSEGPFPYEAFF,TGTGCCAGCAGTGAAGGTCCTTTTCCCTATGAAGCTTTCTTT
TRBV2,TRBJ1-2,.,.,CASSEPLGYGYTF,TGTGCCAGCAGTGAACCACTCGGGTATGGCTACACCTTC
TRBV5-1,TRBJ2-5,TRBD2,once,CASSGAASGQETQYF,TGCGCCAGCAGTGGGGCCGCTAGCGGACAAGAGACCCAGTACTTC
TRBV6-1,TRBJ1-2,.,.,CASSDRLRPHPREGYGYTF,TGTGCCAGCAGTGACCGACTTCGACCCCATCCCCGAGAGGGCTATGGCTACACCTTC
TRBV7-7,TRBJ2-2,.,.,CASSWGTGLAGELFF,TGTGCTAGCAGCTGGGGAACAGGATTAGCCGGGGAGCTGTTTTTT
TRBV5-1,TRBJ2-5,.,.,CASSLGAQETQYF,TGCGCCAGCAGCTTGGGGGCACAAGAGACCCAGTACTTC
TRBV15,TRBJ1-1,.,.,CATSSNRGVATEAFF,TGTGCCACCAGCAGTAATCGGGGAGTGGCCACTGAAGCTTTCTTT
TRBV9,TRBJ1-2,TRBD1,.,CASSVGGGNYGYTF,TGTGCCAGCAGCGTAGGAGGGGGCAACTATGGCTACACCTTC
TRBV4-3,TRBJ1-2,.,.,CASSQDRLPNWSYGYTF,TGCGCCAGCAGCCAAGATAGGTTGCCAAACTGGAGCTATGGCTACACCTTC
TRBV30,TRBJ1-3,.,.,CAWSVSTGNTIYF,TGTGCCTGGAGTGTATCTACAGGGAACACCATATATTTT
TRBV5-5,TRBJ2-5,TRBD2,.,CASSAGGGTGLQETQYF,TGTGCCAGCAGCGCGGGGGGAGGTACAGGTCTCCAAGAGACCCAGTACTTC
TRBV18,TRBJ1-4,.,.,CASSPEQTNEKLFF,TGTGCCAGCTCACCAGAACAAACTAATGAAAAACTGTTTTTT
TRBV5-1,TRBJ1-1,.,few,CASSWQANTEAFF,TGCGCCAGCAGCTGGCAGGCGAACACTGAAGCTTTCTTT
TRBV6-1,TRBJ1-2,TRBD1,once,CASSLGGQGEYGYTF,TGTGCCAGCAGTTTAGGGGGACAGGGGGAGTATGGCTACACCTTC
TRBV10-3,TRBJ1-2,TRBD1,.,CAISEDGTGINYGYTF,TGTGCCATCAGTGAGGACGGGACAGGGATTAACTATGGCTACACCTTC
TRBV20-1,TRBJ1-2,.,.,CSASGTRGYTF,TGCAGTGCATCCGGGACAAGAGGCTACACCTTC
TRBV30,TRBJ2-3,.,medium-sized,CAWSWAVLTDTQYF,TGTGCCTGGAGTTGGGCAGTATTAACAGATACGCAGTATTTT